This paragraph reports one T cell receptor (beta chain). The sample comes from a study of OX40 agonist ivuxolimab in advanced cancers. Here immunoSEQ multiplex PCR was the method, and the copy in TCRdb shows in-frame clones only, minus some. The sample holds 100,000 to 120,000 clones, approximately 90% seen once. Patients had blood sampled at baseline and again on cycle 4 day 1 and cycle 7 day 1. V lost 5 bases to trimming and J lost 4 bases; unmatched junction nucleotides: 8. The CDR3 totals 15 residues. The germline V gene has CDR1 GTSNPN and CDR2 SVGIG (reference sequence). This specimen consisted of CD4+ or CD8+ T cells sorted from blood, obtained in a trial of the OX40 agonist ivuxolimab. The source is an adult with an advanced solid tumor such as melanoma, head and neck, liver or kidney cancer. J is TRBJ2-1 and V is TRBV30; TRBD2 aligns across 10 bases. Written as DNA, the CDR3 is TGTGCCTGGGCCCTGGGAGCGGGAGGGTACAATGAGCAGTTCTTC. Translation gives CAWALGAGGYNEQFF.